This T cell receptor beta chain was obtained from a study of PD-1 blockade in classical Hodgkin lymphoma. Study observations and caveats: Nivolumab initiated under 1 year post-ASCT led to patient exclusion.

Clones were sequenced by immunoSEQ multiplex PCR, and TCRdb holds only the in-frame ones, with some missing. The sample contains about 40,000 clones, 70% to 80% of which appear only once. Relapses following autologous stem cell transplantation were seen in all patients, with brentuximab vedotin exposure varying. Concerning this clone itself: Antigen unknown.

V was pared by 7 bases and J by 7 bases, with 10 bases between. CDR3 size: 11 residues. The germline V gene has CDR1 MGHDK and CDR2 SYGVNS. The V call is TRBV25-1, the J call TRBJ1-2, with no clear D. The sequence was collected from a human donor with classical Hodgkin lymphoma. Sample: peripheral blood mononuclear cells (PBMCs), taken at baseline. CDR3 loop: CASTGEGGYTF. CDR3 in DNA: TGTGCCAGCACCGGCGAGGGTGGCTACACCTTC.